The rows below give T cell receptor beta chains drawn from one sample of a study of shared clonotypes between healthy human individuals. The protocol was immunoSEQ multiplex PCR, while the TCRdb copy is restricted to in-frame clones and leaves out a portion. The repertoire holds hundreds of thousands of clones, with more than 70% as singletons. The specimen sequenced was memory CD4+ T cells sorted from blood. Every receptor here comes from a woman in her thirties in good health. CDR3s include the opening cysteine and the closing phenylalanine or tryptophan. Each record gives: CDR3 protein, V gene, J gene, clone size. Clone size is given for some rows only: seen once, a few or many times, or a class if the clone is expanded.

CDR3: CSVEDYRQGETQYF
V: TRBV29-1
J: TRBJ2-5
size: once

CDR3: CASRIQGNQPQHF
V: TRBV28
J: TRBJ1-5
size: -

CDR3: CASSLYSNQPQHF
V: TRBV28
J: TRBJ1-5
size: few

CDR3: CAGQQGVYEQYF
V: TRBV7-9
J: TRBJ2-7
size: -

CDR3: CASSLGQGNTEAFF
V: TRBV7-9
J: TRBJ1-1
size: -

CDR3: CASSPSTVSGEQYF
V: TRBV6-5
J: TRBJ2-7
size: -

CDR3: CALEVGQGAGEQFF
V: TRBV30
J: TRBJ2-1
size: few

CDR3: CASSIAGGTGGYTF
V: TRBV6-5
J: TRBJ1-2
size: few

CDR3: CASSLVSPDTQYF
V: TRBV5-1
J: TRBJ2-3
size: -

CDR3: CAWIPTGVPTGYTF
V: TRBV30
J: TRBJ1-2
size: -

CDR3: CAWSAGTGSTGELFF
V: TRBV30
J: TRBJ2-2
size: -

CDR3: CASSFRQGTHEQYF
V: TRBV27
J: TRBJ2-7
size: -

CDR3: CASSFQGHTDTQYF
V: TRBV5-1
J: TRBJ2-3
size: -

CDR3: CASSLSDTYGYTF
V: TRBV28
J: TRBJ1-2
size: -

CDR3: CASSFGGAQGETQYF
V: TRBV28
J: TRBJ2-5
size: -

CDR3: CASSVGGSTSTDTQYF
V: TRBV9
J: TRBJ2-3
size: -

CDR3: CASSVGQGFGYTF
V: TRBV5-1
J: TRBJ1-2
size: once

CDR3: CAIRKTSKEGTDTQYF
V: TRBV10-3
J: TRBJ2-3
size: -

CDR3: CASSYGGSGANEKLFF
V: TRBV6-6
J: TRBJ1-4
size: -

CDR3: CASSGGSGALSYEQYF
V: TRBV11-2
J: TRBJ2-7
size: -

CDR3: CASSQDASLPTYEQYF
V: TRBV14
J: TRBJ2-7
size: -

CDR3: CATSRDQSSGVGNIQYF
V: TRBV15
J: TRBJ2-4
size: -

CDR3: CASSLSWETQYF
V: TRBV27
J: TRBJ2-5
size: -

CDR3: CASSGAGRSTSTDTQYF
V: TRBV5-1
J: TRBJ2-3
size: -

CDR3: CASSDGGAGQPQHF
V: TRBV2
J: TRBJ1-5
size: -

CDR3: CSVPAGTGGSANYGYTF
V: TRBV29-1
J: TRBJ1-2
size: -

CDR3: CASETGTSGRALYEQYF
V: TRBV28
J: TRBJ2-7
size: -

CDR3: CASSLLTSGSNEQYF
V: TRBV7-9
J: TRBJ2-7
size: -

CDR3: CASSQDPRQGLEQQYF
V: TRBV4-1
J: TRBJ2-7
size: -

CDR3: CASSEDLPTKTQYF
V: TRBV6-1
J: TRBJ2-5
size: few

CDR3: CAVGTSERETQYF
V: TRBV25-1
J: TRBJ2-5
size: -

CDR3: CASSGLAVRDTQYF
V: TRBV10-1
J: TRBJ2-3
size: -

CDR3: CASNSGADYEQYF
V: TRBV19
J: TRBJ2-7
size: -

CDR3: CASSVGTGNTEAFF
V: TRBV9
J: TRBJ1-1
size: few

CDR3: CASSPDPSRGDTEAFF
V: TRBV5-4
J: TRBJ1-1
size: -

CDR3: CASSPGTSGRDEQYF
V: TRBV18
J: TRBJ2-7
size: -

CDR3: CASSVSGGLETQYF
V: TRBV2
J: TRBJ2-5
size: -

CDR3: CSANNQPQHF
V: TRBV20-1
J: TRBJ1-5
size: -

CDR3: CASSSQPYSNQPQHF
V: TRBV19
J: TRBJ1-5
size: -

CDR3: CASSEGTSREQYF
V: TRBV19
J: TRBJ2-7
size: -

CDR3: CASSLGSYQETQYF
V: TRBV5-1
J: TRBJ2-5
size: -

CDR3: CASSSPGQAGTQYF
V: TRBV19
J: TRBJ2-3
size: once

CDR3: CASRAAAGGRDTQYF
V: TRBV7-9
J: TRBJ2-3
size: -

CDR3: CASRRGGWEPQHF
V: TRBV6-1
J: TRBJ1-5
size: -

CDR3: CASSVGQGNGNEKLFF
V: TRBV6-1
J: TRBJ1-4
size: few